What follows is one T cell receptor (beta chain) and its context. Its antigen is as yet unknown. The data belong to a study of regulatory T cells in long-lasting Graves disease. CDR3 length: 13 amino acids. V lost 7 bases and J lost 4, with 16 bases in between. CDR1 SQVTM and CDR2 ANQGSEA come from the germline V gene. General study findings and limits: It was in persistent disease that TRBV28, TRBJ1-2 and TRBJ2-5 were favored. Compared with new cases, persistent Graves' patients showed reduced TCR diversity.

Arm-PCR with iRepertoire HTBI primers amplified the CDR3 regions for these TCR beta libraries. TCRdb re-called the multiplex PCR reads through MiXCR, storing one row per CDR3 protein. This sample carries 350,000 to 550,000 distinct CDR3 sequences, less than 20% of them seen once, and the ten largest clones take 23%. This sample's time point: newly diagnosed GD, antithyroid drugs for less than 3 months. RNA extracted from PBMCs served as the sequencing template. These data were also reused for a study on T cells in Graves' hyperthyroidism and ophthalmopathy. That work states: HTBI primers were used for first-round RT-PCR of the TCR CDR3.

This TCR was recovered from a woman aged 18-30 years with Graves disease. Specimen: peripheral blood mononuclear cells (PBMCs), collected at new diagnosis, from a patient treated with antithyroid drugs. The rearrangement links TRBV29-1 to TRBJ1-2; D possibly corresponds to TRBD1 (5 bases). As DNA, the CDR3 is TGCAGCGGAAGACAGCTAACGGGCTATGGCTACACCTTC. As protein: CSGRQLTGYGYTF.